This is a list of T cell receptor beta chains from one sample in a study of T-cell memory formation after mild COVID-19. TCRdb processed the 5' RACE reads anew with MiXCR; each CDR3 protein has one entry. The data contain hundreds of thousands of distinct CDR3 sequences, roughly an eighth of them singletons. The sequencing input was PBMCs or a T cell subset sorted from them (not recorded which). Receptors originate from a young man who had mild COVID-19 (a few samples of this study predate the infection). Cell type and time point are not known. CDR3s leave out the opening cysteine and the closing phenylalanine or tryptophan.

TRBJ2-1,TRBV12-3/TRBV12-4,11,ASSLAAYNEQF
TRBJ2-5,TRBV27,16,ASSSRVGFGWHQETQY
TRBJ2-2,TRBV29-1,9,SVDKHGELF
TRBJ1-4,TRBV20-1,16,SARDKDRDVWTNEKLF
TRBJ2-2,TRBV7-7,12,ASSSDRPGGELF
TRBJ1-1,TRBV12-3/TRBV12-4,15,ASSPRRGTGSVSEAF
TRBJ2-5,TRBV27,14,ASSFSPGLRLETQY
TRBJ2-3,TRBV27,13,ASTLFGTSTDTQY
TRBJ1-1,TRBV20-1,10,RATLPDREAF
TRBJ2-3,TRBV29-1,11,SVQTGGRDTQY
TRBJ1-6,TRBV4-3,12,ASSQEDYNSPLH
TRBJ2-1,TRBV20-1,7,SAGTSEF
TRBJ1-5,TRBV6-5,12,ASRLGGPGGPQH
TRBJ1-3,TRBV4-1,10,ASSQEGYTIY
TRBJ1-2,TRBV27,11,ASSQTPLYGYT
TRBJ2-1,TRBV20-1,13,SANSPRSESNEQF
TRBJ2-5,TRBV7-2,12,ASSGGPTGETQY
TRBJ1-1,TRBV24-1,12,ATSDPTHRGGAF
TRBJ2-5,TRBV29-1,11,SGGWGGEETQY
TRBJ1-1,TRBV5-4,12,ASSPGAGYTEAF